This T cell receptor beta chain was retrieved from a study of naive and memory T cell subsets. Remarks on this clonotype: Antigen specificity is unknown.

An equimolar mix of two oligonucleotides served as the beta constant-region primer for TRBC1 and TRBC2. Ligated cDNA was amplified by four rounds of PCR with nested alpha and beta constant-region primers and SP2. MiXCR, run by TCRdb on the UMI-ligation and nested PCR reads, gives a single entry per CDR3 protein. The sample carries tens of thousands of distinct CDR3 sequences, approximately 9.2% recorded once. Study observations and caveats: Diversity fell and Gini index rose from naive through CM, EM, EMRA. There was no ground truth to check naive and memory subset results.

The clonotype was recovered from a human donor in good health. The sequenced sample consisted of naive CD8+ T cells from blood.

The CDR3 region has the DNA TGTGCCAGTGATTACAGGGAGAACTATGGCTACACCTTC. Its protein is CASDYRENYGYTF. The chain recombines TRBV6-2 or TRBV6-3 with TRBJ1-2, with D possibly being TRBD1 (6 bases). Trimming took 9 bases from V and 2 from J, leaving 13 bases between them. The CDR3 is 13 residues long. Germline lookup yields CDR1 MNHEY and CDR2 SVGEGT.